A selection of T cell receptor beta chains follows, all from one sample in a study of T cell responses to AZD1222 COVID-19 vaccine. Sequenced by immunoSEQ multiplex PCR; TCRdb stores in-frame clones only, minus some. The sample holds about 97,000 clones; approximately 91% are singletons and the top ten take roughly 3%. Material: peripheral blood, obtained on day 0 of AZD1222 vaccination. Source of these receptors: an adult in good health. Each CDR3 is given with its conserved first and last residue. D genes are given only for firm matches. Not every row has a clone size; where given, it reads once, few, many or a size class.

TRBD1	NA	TRBV7-2	TRBJ1-6	TGTGCCAGCAGTAAGGACAGGGGAAGACATTCACCCCTCCACTTT	CASSKDRGRHSPLHF
TRBD1	NA	TRBV6-5	TRBJ1-6	TGTGCCAGCAGGCGGGGGACAGGGGATTCACCCCTCCACTTT	CASRRGTGDSPLHF
TRBD1	NA	TRBV9	TRBJ1-2	TGTGCCAGCAGCGATCTGGACAGGAGAGTTAACTATGGCTACACCTTC	CASSDLDRRVNYGYTF
NA	few	TRBV11-2	TRBJ1-6	TGTGCCAGCAGCCCGGGACAAAGATGGGGCGCCCTCCACTTT	CASSPGQRWGALHF
NA	NA	TRBV5-4	TRBJ2-1	TGTGCCAGCAGCTCCGTTGGGCCTGGGGCGCGAGTTGATGAGCAGTTCTTC	CASSSVGPGARVDEQFF
NA	NA	TRBV7-9	TRBJ2-1	TGTGCCAGCAGCTTAGGAGCAGGCAATGAGCAGTTCTTC	CASSLGAGNEQFF
TRBD2	NA	TRBV2	TRBJ2-5	TGTGCCGGGAGACTAGCGGGGGAAGAGACCCAGTACTTC	CAGRLAGEETQYF
TRBD1	NA	TRBV19	TRBJ1-2	TGTGCCAGTAGTCCCCCCCCGGGACAGGGGGACTATGGCTACACCTTC	CASSPPPGQGDYGYTF
TRBD1	NA	TRBV6-1	TRBJ1-6	TGTGCCAGCAGTGAAGCGACAGGGTCGGGGAATTCACCCCTCCACTTT	CASSEATGSGNSPLHF
TRBD1	NA	TRBV25-1	TRBJ1-1	TGTGCCAGCAGTTGGACAGGGGCGGAAGCTTTCTTT	CASSWTGAEAFF
NA	once	TRBV13	TRBJ2-3	TGTGCCAGCAGCCCCCCCGAATCCTTCCCAGATACGCAGTATTTT	CASSPPESFPDTQYF
NA	NA	TRBV4-3	TRBJ2-5	TGCGCCAGCAGCCTCGGGCAGGGTATGACCCAGTACTTC	CASSLGQGMTQYF
TRBD1	NA	TRBV18	TRBJ1-1	TGTGCCAGCTCCCAATATTACTTCAGGGGGCGCTTGGTCACTGAAGCTTTCTTT	CASSQYYFRGRLVTEAFF
NA	NA	TRBV14	TRBJ1-6	TGTGCCAGCAGCCGGGGGCTTCCGAATAATTCACCCCTCCACTTT	CASSRGLPNNSPLHF
NA	NA	TRBV5-1	TRBJ1-4	TGCGCCAGCAGGGTAGGAACAACTAATGAAAAACTGTTTTTT	CASRVGTTNEKLFF
NA	NA	TRBV28	TRBJ1-5	TGTGCCAGCTCGGGACGGATGTATCAGCCCCAGCATTTT	CASSGRMYQPQHF
TRBD1	NA	TRBV6-5	TRBJ1-2	TGTGCCATCCGGGACAGGGCTAACTATGGCTACACCTTC	CAIRDRANYGYTF
NA	NA	TRBV30	TRBJ1-1	TGTGCCTGGAGTCTCCGCGCTGAAGCTTTCTTT	CAWSLRAEAFF
NA	NA	TRBV7-2	TRBJ1-5	TGTGCCAGCAGCCTAGGGAATCAGCCCCAGCATTTT	CASSLGNQPQHF
NA	NA	TRBV27	TRBJ2-7	TGTGCCAGCAGTTTCCTCGGGGGTAGCGACGAGCAGTACTTC	CASSFLGGSDEQYF
TRBD1	NA	TRBV6-1	TRBJ1-6	TGTGCCAGCAGTGTTCGGACAGGGAGGCAGGGTAATTCACCCCTCCACTTT	CASSVRTGRQGNSPLHF
NA	NA	TRBV9	TRBJ2-5	TGTGCCAGCAGCGTAGCCGGGGAGACCCAGTACTTC	CASSVAGETQYF
NA	NA	TRBV5-1	TRBJ1-1	TGCGCCAGCAGCTTGGGTTCCCGACAACTGAACACTGAAGCTTTCTTT	CASSLGSRQLNTEAFF
NA	NA	TRBV7-2	TRBJ2-5	TGTGCCAGCAGCTTAGTACGCGGGTACCAAGAGACCCAGTACTTC	CASSLVRGYQETQYF
TRBD1	NA	TRBV7-6	TRBJ1-2	TGTGCCAGCAGCTTAGATGGGACAGGGGGCTTCTATGGCTATGGCTACACCTTC	CASSLDGTGGFYGYGYTF
NA	NA	TRBV11-2	TRBJ2-7	TGTGCCAGCAGCTTGGCCGGGACACCTTTGATGGAGCAGTACTTC	CASSLAGTPLMEQYF
NA	NA	TRBV2	TRBJ1-4	TGTGCCAGCAGTTTGAGCGCAACTAATGAAAAACTGTTTTTT	CASSLSATNEKLFF
TRBD1	NA	TRBV11-3	TRBJ2-2	TGTGCCAGCAGCTTAGAGGGACAGCTAAACACCGGGGAGCTGTTTTTT	CASSLEGQLNTGELFF
NA	NA	TRBV19	TRBJ2-7	TGTGCCAGTAGTATTATTGCAGCTGACTCCTACGAGCAGTACTTC	CASSIIAADSYEQYF
NA	NA	TRBV6-5	TRBJ1-6	TGTGCCAGCAGGCCTTACGAAAATTCACCCCTCCACTTT	CASRPYENSPLHF
NA	NA	TRBV19	TRBJ1-1	TGTGCCAGTAGTATCGGCGCCCTTGACCCTACTGAAGCTTTCTTT	CASSIGALDPTEAFF
NA	once	TRBV5-1	TRBJ2-6	TGCGCCAGCAGCTTGGAGCCGGTCTCTGGGGCCAACGTCCTGACTTTC	CASSLEPVSGANVLTF
NA	NA	TRBV12-3/TRBV12-4	TRBJ2-1	TGTGCCAGCAGTCCCCTAGGTGCTGAGCAGTTCTTC	CASSPLGAEQFF